The clone carrying this T cell receptor beta chain was observed a handful of times. The antigen remains unidentified. Generated by immunoSEQ multiplex PCR, the TCRdb table keeps only in-frame clones and is missing some. The sample carries about 73,000 clones, 80% recorded once. This sample stems from a study of T cell repertoires and HLA-DP antigens. About the research overall: Pre-culture CD4+ samples used around 1,100 ng DNA versus about 220 ng for CD137+CD4+ sorts. General study findings and limits: Naive and memory CD4+ repertoires were not analysed separately.

CD4+ T cells were isolated untouched, roughly 98% pure. Germline loops: CDR1 SNHLY, CDR2 FYNNEI. CDR3 length: 13 amino acids. The V end lost 5 bases, the J end lost 11 bases, and 18 bases lay between the germline ends. This rearrangement joins TRBV2 to TRBJ1-1; D is undetermined. The TCR originated in a man aged 55-75 years in good health and CMV-seronegative. Specimen: CD4+ T cells from PBMCs. CDR3 sequence reads: CASSRWTTRGAFF. In nucleotides, the CDR3 is TGTGCCAGCAGTCGATGGACTACCCGAGGTGCTTTCTTT. The variable domain in full, completed from reference TRBV2 and TRBJ1-1, reads EPEVTQTPSHQVTQMGQEVILRCVPISNHLYFYWYRQILGQKVEFLVSFYNNEISEKSEIFDDQFSVERPDGSNFTLKIRSTKLEDSAMYFCASSRWTTRGAFFGQGTRLTVV.